Listed below are T cell receptor beta chains from one sample, sequenced in a study of cytomegalovirus exposure and HLA in healthy donors. Libraries were prepared by immunoSEQ multiplex PCR; TCRdb keeps only in-frame clonotypes and omits some of them. Of some 76,000 clones listed, about 78% are singletons. The specimen was PBMCs. These receptors were collected from a woman in her thirties or forties in good health and CMV-seropositive. Both conserved end residues are trimmed from each CDR3. Each record gives: J gene, D gene, V gene, CDR3 protein. D genes are given only for firm matches.

TRBJ2-7 | TRBD2 | TRBV7-2 | ASSLVLAGGYEQY
TRBJ1-4 | TRBD1 | TRBV10-1 | ASSDPGTGGNEKLF
TRBJ2-7 | TRBD2 | TRBV2 | ASKGTSGLRY
TRBJ1-1 | TRBD1 | TRBV4-3 | ASSSGTGLGGTEAF
TRBJ1-1 | . | TRBV10-3 | AIMVSQAMNTEAF
TRBJ2-2 | . | TRBV27 | ASSLDKPYTGELF
TRBJ2-3 | TRBD2 | TRBV5-1 | ASSLASSGETDTQY
TRBJ1-1 | . | TRBV4-3 | ASSQQKNTEAF
TRBJ1-1 | . | TRBV28 | ATSHGFVNTEAF
TRBJ2-5 | TRBD1 | TRBV6-5 | ASSYRTGGVETQY
TRBJ1-1 | TRBD1 | TRBV7-2 | ASSRPVGRGQNLEAF
TRBJ1-1 | TRBD1 | TRBV5-6 | ASIWTQGAFMNTEAF
TRBJ2-1 | TRBD1 | TRBV19 | ASSIAGQGDYNEQF
. | . | TRBV9 | ASSLGLNSYEQY
TRBJ1-2 | . | TRBV19 | ASSRQGNYGYT
TRBJ2-7 | . | TRBV7-9 | SSSLRAYEQY
TRBJ1-4 | . | TRBV28 | ASSSAATNEKLF
TRBJ2-7 | TRBD1 | TRBV15 | ATSKGTGGSYEQY
TRBJ1-3 | TRBD1 | TRBV27 | ASSFSGGGRGNTIY
TRBJ1-1 | . | TRBV19 | ASSPQAWNTEAF
TRBJ1-4 | TRBD1 | TRBV4-1 | ASSRQGANNEKLF
TRBJ1-2 | . | TRBV6-1 | ASSTTVGYT
TRBJ2-2 | TRBD1 | TRBV9 | ASSVGQGRFTGELF
TRBJ1-2 | . | TRBV7-6 | ASSPTGTLTYGYT
TRBJ2-1 | . | TRBV27 | ASSFGTANEQF
TRBJ2-1 | . | TRBV2 | ASSADRYNEQF
TRBJ2-7 | . | TRBV7-9 | ASSLSGSYEQY
TRBJ2-3 | . | TRBV5-1 | ASSSDSGSTDTQY
TRBJ1-3 | TRBD1 | TRBV28 | ASSIGQGAYTIY
TRBJ2-7 | TRBD1 | TRBV4-1 | ASSQDPAGTGTYEQY
TRBJ2-5 | . | TRBV4-3 | ASSQGLQETQY